Below, 14 T cell receptor beta chains from the same sample are listed, as sequenced in a study of OX40 agonist ivuxolimab in advanced cancers. Data came from immunoSEQ multiplex PCR; TCRdb stores just in-frame clones and leaves some out. The sample lists about 100,000 clones, approximately 90% occurring once. The source material was CD4+ or CD8+ T cells sorted from blood, sampled in a trial of the OX40 agonist ivuxolimab. The receptors stem from an adult with an advanced solid tumor such as melanoma, head and neck, liver or kidney cancer.

The V call is TRBV7-2, the J call TRBJ2-7; 7 nucleotides align to TRBD1. The junction had 8 bases not matched to a gene; V was cut back by 5 bases and J by 1 base. Germline V lookup: CDR1 SGHTA, CDR2 FQGNSA. This CDR3 is 15 amino acids long. The CDR3 region has the DNA TGTGCCAGCAGCCCGCCGGGACAGAGATCCTACGAGCAGTACTTC. Its translation: CASSPPGQRSYEQYF.

In its sample, this clone was seen once. The rearrangement links TRBV7-9 to TRBJ2-5; 10 bases are shared with TRBD1. The V gene's germline CDR1 is SEHNR and CDR2 FQNEAQ (reference sequence). The CDR3 is 16 residues long. V shed 5 bases, J shed 0 bases, and the junction held 6 bases outside the gene matches. The CDR3 nucleotides are TGTGCCAGCAGCAGACAGGGGGCGGGGTACCAAGAGACCCAGTACTTC. It encodes CASSRQGAGYQETQYF. The full variable domain, rest sourced from reference TRBV7-9 and TRBJ2-5, is DTGVSQNPRHKITKRGQNVTFRCDPISEHNRLYWYRQTLGQGPEFLTYFQNEAQLEKSRLLSDRFSAERPKGSFSTLEIQRTEQGDSAMYLCASSRQGAGYQETQYFGPGTRLLVL.

The table lists this clone with a few counts. The rearrangement uses TRBV5-5 and TRBJ1-2; D gene unclear. This CDR3 contains 11 residues. V gave up 1 base and J gave up 6 bases, with 4 bases separating them. The germline gives CDR1 SGHKS, CDR2 YYEKEE (reference sequence). In nucleotides, the CDR3 is TGTGCCAGCAGCTTGCGGAATGGCTACACCTTC. Its protein product is CASSLRNGYTF.

The chain has TRBV7-2 and TRBJ2-7; TRBD2 matches at 7 bases. CDR3 length equals 14 residues. The V gene's germline CDR1 is SGHTA and CDR2 FQGNSA. Germline trimming cut 4 bases from V and 1 base from J; bases unmatched to any gene: 4. CDR3 sequence reads: CASSSLRGSYEQYF. CDR3 DNA: TGTGCCAGCAGCTCCCTGCGGGGGTCCTACGAGCAGTACTTC.

V gene TRBV29-1 combines with J gene TRBJ2-5, with TRBD1 matching 9 bases. Germline trimming cut 2 bases from V and 3 bases from J; bases unmatched to any gene: 10. The CDR3 runs to 16 residues. Germline-derived CDR1 and CDR2 are SQVTM and ANQGSEA. The DNA for the CDR3 is TGCAGCGTTGAATTCGGTAGGGACAGGGCGAAAGAGACCCAGTACTTC. Its translation is CSVEFGRDRAKETQYF.

This clone was seen once. The V call is TRBV11-1, the J call TRBJ2-3; the D is unclear. Trimming took off 8 bases at V and 1 base at J, with 13 bases between the two ends. CDR1 SGHAT and CDR2 FQDESV come from the germline V gene (reference sequence). CDR3 length: 14 residues. The CDR3: CASGRRTGTDTQYF. The CDR3 region has the DNA TGTGCCAGCGGGCGAAGGACCGGCACAGATACGCAGTATTTT.

The rearrangement joins TRBV11-1 to TRBJ2-3; 10 bases are shared with TRBD1. The ends lost 5 bases at V and 3 bases at J; junction bases unmatched: 5. CDR3 length: 15 residues. Germline V gives CDR1 SGHAT, CDR2 FQDESV (reference sequence). CDR3 sequence: CASSPRDRGTDTQYF. Here the CDR3 DNA reads TGTGCCAGCAGCCCCCGGGACAGGGGTACAGATACGCAGTATTTT.

CDR3 coding DNA: TGTGCCAGCAGCACGAGCCGGGACAGGGGGAACAATGAGCAGTTCTTC. This translates into CASSTSRDRGNNEQFF. The genes are TRBV7-3 and TRBJ2-1, with 11 nucleotides matching TRBD1. The V gene end was trimmed by 5 bases and the J gene end by 5 bases; junction bases not matched to a gene: 8. Germline V gene lookup returns CDR1 SGHTA and CDR2 FQGTGA. The CDR3 contains 16 residues.

This clone was seen a handful of times. The chain recombines TRBV9 with TRBJ2-5; perhaps D is TRBD1 or TRBD2 (5 bases each). The CDR3 extends over 15 amino acids. The germline V and J ends were trimmed by 0 bases and 3 bases, with 12 bases remaining between them. Looked up from germline, CDR1 is SGDLS and CDR2 is YYNGEE. For the CDR3, the DNA is TGTGCCAGCAGCGTAGAGGGCAGAGGGGAAGAGACCCAGTACTTC. It is translated as CASSVEGRGEETQYF.

This clone was detected once. The chain combines TRBV19 with TRBJ2-5, with 12 bases fitting TRBD2. The CDR3 has 16 residues. From germline, CDR1 is LNHDA and CDR2 SQIVND (reference sequence). The trim removed 5 bases at V and 4 bases at J, leaving 8 bases unmatched. This CDR3 is CASSPASGRARETQYF. The CDR3 nucleotides are TGTGCCAGTAGTCCAGCTAGCGGGAGGGCACGAGAGACCCAGTACTTC.

The rearrangement links TRBV7-9 to TRBJ2-5, with TRBD2 matching 7 bases. Germline lookup yields CDR1 SEHNR and CDR2 FQNEAQ (reference sequence). This CDR3 comprises 14 residues. J gave up 9 bases and V 0 bases, and 7 bases lay outside the gene matches. The CDR3 spells CASSLAGGSTPQYF. CDR3 nucleotides: TGTGCCAGCAGCTTAGCGGGCGGGAGCACCCCCCAGTACTTC.

This clone was picked up one time. The chain joins TRBV1 to TRBJ1-4; TRBD1 is the table's D call and was not checked against the DNA. TRBV1 is assigned pseudogene status. The CDR3 is 15 residues long. The CDR3, as DNA: TGCACCAGCAGCCCCCTACAGGCCCCTAATGAAAAACTGTTTTTT. This sequence encodes CTSSPLQAPNEKLFF.

This rearrangement joins TRBV18 to TRBJ2-7, with 9 bases lining up with TRBD1. Germline CDR1 KGHSH, CDR2 LQKENI. Trimming cost V 5 bases and J 4 bases; bases outside gene matches: 12. This CDR3 spans 16 amino acids. Here the CDR3 DNA reads TGTGCCAGCTCAGCCTCGGCCGGGACAGGGTGGTACGAGCAGTACTTC. This gives the protein CASSASAGTGWYEQYF.

The chain recombines TRBV6-5 with TRBJ1-2; TRBD1 agrees at 7 bases. CDR3 length: 15 residues. V lost 5 bases, J lost 9 bases, and 15 bases stayed unmatched. CDR1 is MNHEY and CDR2 is SVGAGI in the germline V gene. CDR3 sequence reads: CASSHPSTGIRRYTF. CDR3 sequence (DNA): TGTGCCAGCAGTCATCCCTCGACAGGGATTAGACGCTACACCTTC.